The rows below give T cell receptor beta chains drawn from one sample of a study of blood T cell repertoires in COVID-19. Method: immunoSEQ multiplex PCR; TCRdb's copy keeps in-frame clones and lacks some. The sample carries about 170,000 clones, about 87% recorded once. Sequencing was performed on peripheral blood. The receptors shown here come from an elderly woman with COVID-19, enrolled during active disease. CDR3s leave out the opening cysteine and the closing phenylalanine or tryptophan.

>TRBJ2-5|13|TRBV20-1
SASPRDRGRGDQY
>TRBJ2-2|11|TRBV5-4
ASTSGPVKELF
>TRBJ1-3|9|TRBV19
ASSAGNTIY
>TRBJ1-5|12|TRBV19
ASSIGQGYEPQH
>TRBJ1-1|13|TRBV6-2/TRBV6-3
ASSYGARSNTEAF
>TRBJ1-1|11|TRBV28
ASSLPGNTEAF
>TRBJ1-3|12|TRBV5-1
ASSLTGCGNTIY
>TRBJ2-5|12|TRBV5-1
ASSWGTGGETQY
>TRBJ1-2|11|TRBV5-1
ASSLVAGEGYT
>TRBJ2-2|13|TRBV5-1
ASSQGLAGTGELF
>TRBJ1-6|13|TRBV14
ASSQQGFGNSPLH
>TRBJ2-3|13|TRBV5-1
ASSLTSGYTDTQY
>TRBJ2-7|13|TRBV25-1
ASRGVGGVISEQY
>TRBJ2-7|12|TRBV7-2
ASSQNGRAYEQY
>TRBJ2-7|11|TRBV12-3/TRBV12-4
ASSRFASYEQY
>TRBJ2-1|15|TRBV5-4
ASSPAGSGRGYNEQF
>TRBJ2-1|14|TRBV2
ASSGGTSGRAWEQF
>TRBJ1-4|13|TRBV28
ASSRRQGLIEKLF
>TRBJ2-1|13|TRBV18
ASSSRLAGVDEQF
>TRBJ2-1|12|TRBV6-5
ASSSRGPGNEQF
>TRBJ2-1|11|TRBV19
ASSPGSYNEQF
>TRBJ1-2|12|TRBV4-3
ASSQELGDYGYT
>TRBJ2-6|14|TRBV9
ASSKDSFSGANVLT
>TRBJ1-4|16|TRBV5-1
ASSLGTGGYATNEKLF
>TRBJ1-1|9|TRBV6-5
ASSRQVEAF
>TRBJ2-3|12|TRBV7-2
ASSPQGSRDTQY
>TRBJ2-5|15|TRBV4-2
ASSQAGSSGRPETQY
>TRBJ1-6|13|TRBV6-5
ASSYSRERNSPLH
>TRBJ1-5|14|TRBV28
ASSTGARSSNQPQH
>TRBJ2-7|13|TRBV19
ASIKPEGAPYEQY
>TRBJ1-4|12|TRBV5-6
ASSLGQGGEKLF
>TRBJ2-3|13|TRBV11-2
ASSLNRASTDTQY
>TRBJ1-1|11|TRBV2
ASSGQGLTEAF
>TRBJ2-3|13|TRBV19
ASSETGGITDTQY
>TRBJ2-7|11|TRBV5-1
ASSLGGEGEQY